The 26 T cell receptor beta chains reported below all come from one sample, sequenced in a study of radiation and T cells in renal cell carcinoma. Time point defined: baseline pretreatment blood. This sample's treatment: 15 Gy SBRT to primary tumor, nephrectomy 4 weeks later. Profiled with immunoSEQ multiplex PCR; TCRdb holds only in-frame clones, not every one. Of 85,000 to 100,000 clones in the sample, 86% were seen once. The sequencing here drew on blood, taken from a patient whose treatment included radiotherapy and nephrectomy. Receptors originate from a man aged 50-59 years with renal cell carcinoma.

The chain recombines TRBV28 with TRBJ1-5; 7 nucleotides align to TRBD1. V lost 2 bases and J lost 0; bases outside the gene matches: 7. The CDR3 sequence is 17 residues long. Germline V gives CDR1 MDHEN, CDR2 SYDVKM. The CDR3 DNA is TGTGCCAGCAGTTTAGGGGGACAGTCCTATAGCAATCAGCCCCAGCATTTT. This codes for CASSLGGQSYSNQPQHF.

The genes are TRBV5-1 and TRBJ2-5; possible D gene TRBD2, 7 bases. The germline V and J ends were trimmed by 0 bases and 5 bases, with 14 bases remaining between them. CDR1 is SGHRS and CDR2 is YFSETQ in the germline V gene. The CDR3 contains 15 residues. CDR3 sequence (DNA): TGCGCCAGCAGCTTGGCCTTGGGGGGGCAGGAGACCCAGTACTTC. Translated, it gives CASSLALGGQETQYF. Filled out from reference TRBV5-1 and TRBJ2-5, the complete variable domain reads KAGVTQTPRYLIKTRGQQVTLSCSPISGHRSVSWYQQTPGQGLQFLFEYFSETQRNKGNFPGRFSGRQFSNSRSEMNVSTLELGDSALYLCASSLALGGQETQYFGPGTRLLVL.

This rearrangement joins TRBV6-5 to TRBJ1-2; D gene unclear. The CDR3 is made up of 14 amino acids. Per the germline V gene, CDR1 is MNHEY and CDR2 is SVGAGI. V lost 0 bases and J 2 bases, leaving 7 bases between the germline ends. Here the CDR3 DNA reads TGTGCCAGCAGTTACTCTAGGTCCAACTATGGCTACACCTTC. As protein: CASSYSRSNYGYTF.

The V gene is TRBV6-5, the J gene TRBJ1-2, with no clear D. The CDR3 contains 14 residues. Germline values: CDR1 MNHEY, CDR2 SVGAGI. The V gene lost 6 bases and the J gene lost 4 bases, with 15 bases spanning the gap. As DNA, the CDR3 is TGTGCCAGCAGGGCCGACCCGGCCTCCTATGGCTACACCTTC. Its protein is CASRADPASYGYTF.

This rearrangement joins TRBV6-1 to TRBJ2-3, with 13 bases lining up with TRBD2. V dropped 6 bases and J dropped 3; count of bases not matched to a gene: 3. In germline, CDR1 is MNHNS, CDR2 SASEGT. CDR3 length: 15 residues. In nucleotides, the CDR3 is TGTGCCAGCAGACCGACTAGCGGGAGGACAGATACGCAGTATTTT. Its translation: CASRPTSGRTDTQYF.

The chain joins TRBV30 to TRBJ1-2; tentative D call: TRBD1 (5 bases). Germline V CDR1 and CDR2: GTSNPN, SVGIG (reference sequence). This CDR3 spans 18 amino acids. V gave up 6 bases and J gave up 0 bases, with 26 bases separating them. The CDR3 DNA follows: TGTGCCTGTATAAAAAAACACGGCGGGGCAGGAGCTAACTATGGCTACACCTTC. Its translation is CACIKKHGGAGANYGYTF.

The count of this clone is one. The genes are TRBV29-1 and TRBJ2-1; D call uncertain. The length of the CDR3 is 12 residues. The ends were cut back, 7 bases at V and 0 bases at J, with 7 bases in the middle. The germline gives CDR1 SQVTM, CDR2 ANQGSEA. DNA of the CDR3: TGCAGCGGTGATGGCTCCTACAATGAGCAGTTCTTC. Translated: CSGDGSYNEQFF.

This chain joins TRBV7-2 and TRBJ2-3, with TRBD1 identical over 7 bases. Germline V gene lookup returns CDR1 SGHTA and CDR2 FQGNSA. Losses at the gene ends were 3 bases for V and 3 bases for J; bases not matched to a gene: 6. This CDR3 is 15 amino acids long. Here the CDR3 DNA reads TGTGCCAGCAGCTTTTTAGGGGGCGCAACAGATACGCAGTATTTT. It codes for CASSFLGGATDTQYF.

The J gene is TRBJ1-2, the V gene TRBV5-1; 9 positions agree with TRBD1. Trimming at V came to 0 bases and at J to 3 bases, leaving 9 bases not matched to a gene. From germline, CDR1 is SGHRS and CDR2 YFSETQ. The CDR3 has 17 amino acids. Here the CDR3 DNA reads TGCGCCAGCAGCTTGGTGAAGAGGGACAGGGTGGACTATGGCTACACCTTC. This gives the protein CASSLVKRDRVDYGYTF.

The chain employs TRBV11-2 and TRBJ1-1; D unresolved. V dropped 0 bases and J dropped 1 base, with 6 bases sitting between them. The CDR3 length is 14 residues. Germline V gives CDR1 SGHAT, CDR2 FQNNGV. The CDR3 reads CASSLEPANTEAFF. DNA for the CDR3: TGTGCCAGCAGCTTAGAACCAGCGAACACTGAAGCTTTCTTT.

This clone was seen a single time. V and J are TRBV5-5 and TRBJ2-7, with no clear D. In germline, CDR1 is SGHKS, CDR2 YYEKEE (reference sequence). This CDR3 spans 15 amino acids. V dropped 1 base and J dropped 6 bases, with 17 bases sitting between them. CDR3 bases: TGTGCCAGCAGCTTGAGGGCCGGGTTCTTGGGCGAGCAGTACTTC. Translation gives CASSLRAGFLGEQYF.

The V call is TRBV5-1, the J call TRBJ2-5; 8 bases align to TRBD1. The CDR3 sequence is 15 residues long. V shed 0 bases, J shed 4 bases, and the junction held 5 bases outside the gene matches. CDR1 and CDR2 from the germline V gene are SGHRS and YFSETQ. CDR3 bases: TGCGCCAGCAGCTTGGGGCAGGGGGCTCGAGAGACCCAGTACTTC. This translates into CASSLGQGARETQYF.

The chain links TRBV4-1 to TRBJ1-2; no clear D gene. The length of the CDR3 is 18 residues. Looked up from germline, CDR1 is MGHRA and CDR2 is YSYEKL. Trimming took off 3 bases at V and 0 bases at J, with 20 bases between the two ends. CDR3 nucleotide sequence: TGCGCCAGCAGCCAGGCCCAGTGGGAGGGTCCAGCTAACTATGGCTACACCTTC. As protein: CASSQAQWEGPANYGYTF.

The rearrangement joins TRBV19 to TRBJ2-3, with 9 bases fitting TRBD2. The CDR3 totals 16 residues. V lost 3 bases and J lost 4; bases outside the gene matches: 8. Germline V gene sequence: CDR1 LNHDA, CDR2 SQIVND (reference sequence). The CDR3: CASSIPSSGASDTQYF. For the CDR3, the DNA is TGTGCCAGTAGTATTCCGTCTAGCGGGGCGTCAGATACGCAGTATTTT.

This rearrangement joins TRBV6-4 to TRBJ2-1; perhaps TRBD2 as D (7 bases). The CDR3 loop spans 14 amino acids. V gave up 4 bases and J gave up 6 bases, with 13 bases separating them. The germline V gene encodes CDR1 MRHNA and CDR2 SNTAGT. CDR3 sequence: CASSGGGSLNEQFF. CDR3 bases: TGTGCCAGCAGTGGGGGGGGCTCTCTCAATGAGCAGTTCTTC.

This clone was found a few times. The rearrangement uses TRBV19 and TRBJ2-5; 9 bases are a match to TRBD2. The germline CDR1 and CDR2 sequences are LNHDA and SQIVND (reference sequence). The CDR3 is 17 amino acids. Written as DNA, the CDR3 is TGTGCTGTGGGCGGCATTAGCGGGGGACCTCACCAAGAGACCCAGTACTTC. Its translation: CAVGGISGGPHQETQYF.

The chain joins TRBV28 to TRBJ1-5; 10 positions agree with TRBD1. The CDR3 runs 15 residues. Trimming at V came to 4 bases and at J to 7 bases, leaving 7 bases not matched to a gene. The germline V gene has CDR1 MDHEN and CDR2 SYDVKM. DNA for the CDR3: TGTGCCAGCAGTTGGGACAGGGGTTTCTTCCAGCCCCAGCATTTT. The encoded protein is CASSWDRGFFQPQHF. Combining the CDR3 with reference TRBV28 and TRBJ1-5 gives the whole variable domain DVKVTQSSRYLVKRTGEKVFLECVQDMDHENMFWYRQDPGLGLRLIYFSYDVKMKEKGDIPEGYSVSREKKERFSLILESASTNQTSMYLCASSWDRGFFQPQHFGDGTRLSIL.

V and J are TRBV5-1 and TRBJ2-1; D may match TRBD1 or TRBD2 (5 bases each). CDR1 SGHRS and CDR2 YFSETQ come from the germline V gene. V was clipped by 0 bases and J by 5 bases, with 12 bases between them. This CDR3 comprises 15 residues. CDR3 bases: TGCGCCAGCAGCTTGGCCCCGGGGACGCACAATGAGCAGTTCTTC. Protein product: CASSLAPGTHNEQFF.

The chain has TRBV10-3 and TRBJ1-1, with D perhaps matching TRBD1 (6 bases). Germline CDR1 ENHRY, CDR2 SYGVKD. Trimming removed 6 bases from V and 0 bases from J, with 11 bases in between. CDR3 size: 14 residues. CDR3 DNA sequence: TGTGCCATCAGAGCGACAGGTTTGAACACTGAAGCTTTCTTT. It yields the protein CAIRATGLNTEAFF.

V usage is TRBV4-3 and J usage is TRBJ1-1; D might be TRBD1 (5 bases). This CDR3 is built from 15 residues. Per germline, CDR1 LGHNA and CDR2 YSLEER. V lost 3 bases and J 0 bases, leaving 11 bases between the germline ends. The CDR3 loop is CASSHQRGMNTEAFF. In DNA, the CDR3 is TGCGCCAGCAGCCACCAAAGGGGCATGAACACTGAAGCTTTCTTT.

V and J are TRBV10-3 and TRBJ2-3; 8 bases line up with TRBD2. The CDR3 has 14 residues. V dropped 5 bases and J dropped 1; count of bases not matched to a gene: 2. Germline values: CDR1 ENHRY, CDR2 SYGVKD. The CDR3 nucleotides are TGTGCCATCAGTCCCGGGGGGGGCACAGATACGCAGTATTTT. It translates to CAISPGGGTDTQYF.

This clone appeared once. CDR3 in amino acids: CASTRFPVEEQFF. The CDR3 nucleotides read TGTGCCAGCACCCGCTTCCCGGTTGAGGAGCAGTTCTTC. The chain employs TRBV11-1 and TRBJ2-1; D call uncertain. CDR1 is SGHAT and CDR2 is FQDESV in the germline V gene (reference sequence). The V end was cut by 7 bases, the J end by 10 bases, with 17 bases between. This CDR3 has 13 amino acids.

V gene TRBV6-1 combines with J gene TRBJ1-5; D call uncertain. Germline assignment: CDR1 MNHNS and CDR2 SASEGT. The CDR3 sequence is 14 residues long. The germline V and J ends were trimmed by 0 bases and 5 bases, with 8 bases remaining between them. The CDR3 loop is CASSEAWGYQPQHF. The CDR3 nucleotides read TGTGCCAGCAGTGAAGCGTGGGGATATCAGCCCCAGCATTTT.

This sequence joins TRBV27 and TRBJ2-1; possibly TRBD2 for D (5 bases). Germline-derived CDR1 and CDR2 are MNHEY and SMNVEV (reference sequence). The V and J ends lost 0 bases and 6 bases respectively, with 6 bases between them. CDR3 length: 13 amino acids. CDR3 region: CASSLSEANEQFF. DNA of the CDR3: TGTGCCAGCAGTTTATCGGAGGCCAATGAGCAGTTCTTC.

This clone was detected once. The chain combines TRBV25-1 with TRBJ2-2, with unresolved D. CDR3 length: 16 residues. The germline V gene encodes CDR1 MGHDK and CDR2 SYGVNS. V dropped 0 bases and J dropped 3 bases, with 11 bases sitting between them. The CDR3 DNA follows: TGTGCCAGCAGTGAATATTTGAGGACGTACACCGGGGAGCTGTTTTTT. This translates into CASSEYLRTYTGELFF.

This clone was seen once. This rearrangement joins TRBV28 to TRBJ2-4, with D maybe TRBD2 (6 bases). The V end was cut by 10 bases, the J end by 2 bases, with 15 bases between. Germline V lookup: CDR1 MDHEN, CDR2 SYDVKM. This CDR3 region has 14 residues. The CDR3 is CATRGGGSKNIQYF. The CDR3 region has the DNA TGTGCCACTAGGGGTGGAGGGTCCAAAAACATTCAGTACTTC. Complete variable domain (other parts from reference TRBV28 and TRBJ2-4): DVKVTQSSRYLVKRTGEKVFLECVQDMDHENMFWYRQDPGLGLRLIYFSYDVKMKEKGDIPEGYSVSREKKERFSLILESASTNQTSMYLCATRGGGSKNIQYFGAGTRLSVL.